The 18 T cell receptor beta chains given below trace back to one sample, sequenced in a study of tumor-infiltrating lymphocytes in primary liver carcinoma. Blood RNA originated from unsorted whole blood, with germline DNA additionally extracted. A constant-region primer served to make TCR beta cDNA from roughly 500 ng total RNA. Three-round nested multiplex PCR performed with slightly modified ARM-PCR produced the TCR beta libraries. With TRBV1-TRBV30 forward primers and a C-beta reverse primer, the first two PCR rounds were run for nine to eleven cycles each. TCRdb recomputed calls from the multiplex PCR reads with MiXCR, one row per CDR3 protein. The table includes approximately 330,000 distinct CDR3 sequences, approximately 64% detected once. Sequences were obtained from peripheral blood. The source is a man aged 35 to 55 with primary liver carcinoma and hepatitis B virus infection.

Note on this clonotype: Being one base from a much bigger clone, this may be a read error. Since the CDR3 does not end with the conserved phenylalanine or tryptophan, this likely comes from a read error. This chain uses TRBV6-2 or TRBV6-3 with TRBJ2-7; D possibly corresponds to TRBD2 (6 bases). The V gene lost 11 bases and the J gene lost 0 bases, with 14 bases spanning the gap. The CDR3 covers 13 residues. CDR1 is MNHEY, CDR2 SVGEGT, per germline. The CDR3 sequence: CASRGTASYEQYI. The CDR3 DNA sequence: TGTGCCTCACGGGGGACGGCCTCCTACGAGCAGTACATC.

The rearrangement joins TRBV6-5 to TRBJ2-3, with D possibly being TRBD1 (5 bases). V shed 11 bases and J shed 3 bases, with 18 bases lying between them. The germline CDR1 and CDR2 sequences are MNHEY and SVGAGI. The CDR3 has 14 amino acids. CDR3 in DNA: TGTGCCGGCCGTTACTCGAGACAGACAGATACGCAGTATTTT. Protein: CAGRYSRQTDTQYF.

This clonotype was picked up a small number of times. The CDR3 here is CASSRDRQNSPLHF. CDR3 nucleotide sequence: TGTGCCAGCAGTAGAGATCGACAGAATTCACCCCTCCACTTT. V usage is TRBV6-2 or TRBV6-3 and J usage is TRBJ1-6; TRBD1 is a possible D gene (5 bases). Trimming removed 5 bases at V and 7 bases at J, with 12 bases between. The CDR3 runs 14 residues. Germline V lookup: CDR1 MNHEY, CDR2 SVGEGT.

This clonotype was counted ten times or more. The gene calls are TRBV29-1 and TRBJ1-3; D is unclear. V shed 7 bases and J shed 0 bases, with 19 bases lying between them. The CDR3 is 16 residues long. Germline V gene data show CDR1 as SQVTM and CDR2 as ANQGSEA. CDR3 coding DNA: TGCAGCGCCCTGACATGGGCGGCCCGCTCTGGAAACACCATATATTTT. This encodes CSALTWAARSGNTIYF.

This clonotype has just a few counts. One end of the junction fails to match germline, which may point to a read error. J is TRBJ2-5 and V is TRBV5-5; no clear D gene. Germline lookup yields CDR1 SGHKS and CDR2 YYEKEE (reference sequence). CDR3 length equals 13 residues. For the CDR3, the DNA is TGTGCCGGCAGCTTACAGCCCCAAGAGACCCAGTACTTC. It translates to CAGSLQPQETQYF.

On this clonotype: A read error may explain this, as a much larger clone is one base away. V and J are TRBV6-6 and TRBJ2-7; D is undetermined. The CDR3 loop spans 14 amino acids. Germline assignment: CDR1 MNHNY and CDR2 SVGAGI (reference sequence). The germline V and J ends were trimmed by 8 bases and 2 bases, with 16 bases remaining between them. The CDR3: CASPWLNKPYEQYF. Written as DNA, the CDR3 is TGTGCCAGCCCATGGCTAAACAAGCCCTACGAGCAGTACTTC.

As for this clonotype: A read error may be the cause here, since a much bigger clone is one base away. The chain combines TRBV6-1 with TRBJ2-7; 10 bases match TRBD2. This CDR3 is built from 14 residues. The germline gives CDR1 MNHNS, CDR2 SASEGT. In DNA form, the CDR3 reads TGTACCAGCAGTGAGAGCGGGAGGGCTGAAGAGCAGTACTTC. This gives the protein CTSSESGRAEEQYF.

Details on this clonotype: This may come from a read error, since a much larger clone is one base off. This sequence joins TRBV6-1 and TRBJ2-2, with TRBD1 matching over 10 bases. In germline, CDR1 is MNHNS, CDR2 SASEGT. The CDR3 has 17 amino acids. CDR3 bases: TGTGCCGGCAGTGAAGAACCGGGACAGGGGATCACCGGGGAGCTGTTTTTT. It yields the protein CAGSEEPGQGITGELFF.

Comment on this clonotype: With a much larger clone just one base away, this may be a read error. The V call is TRBV10-3, the J call TRBJ2-2; either TRBD1 or TRBD2 may supply D (5 bases each). The CDR3 totals 15 residues. Per the germline V gene, CDR1 is ENHRY and CDR2 is SYGVKD. The CDR3 DNA sequence: TGTGCCGTCAGTGAGGGGACCGCGAACACCGGGGAGCTGTTTTTT. It specifies CAVSEGTANTGELFF.

This clonotype turned up a few times. The chain carries TRBV6-1 and TRBJ2-5, with 7 bases identical to TRBD1. Unmatched junction bases numbered 6, after V lost 3 bases and J lost 2 bases. This CDR3 region has 15 residues. Looked up from germline, CDR1 is MNHNS and CDR2 is SASEGT. The CDR3 sequence is CASSDRPGQQETQYF. The CDR3 nucleotides are TGTGCCAGCAGTGACAGACCGGGACAGCAAGAGACCCAGTACTTC.

Comment on this clonotype: This CDR3 fails to terminate in the conserved phenylalanine or tryptophan, so it likely reflects a read error. The chain carries TRBV11-2 and TRBJ2-2, with D perhaps matching TRBD1 (5 bases). The CDR3 is 13 residues long. Germline CDR1 and CDR2: SGHAT and FQNNGV. The CDR3 nucleotides are TGTGCCCGCAGCTCAAGGGGTTCCGGGGAGCTGTTTTCT. Its translation: CARSSRGSGELFS.

Turning to this clonotype: An end of the junction does not agree with germline; a read error may underlie this. The gene calls are TRBV28 and TRBJ2-2; 8 nucleotides line up with TRBD2. Germline CDR1 and CDR2: MDHEN and SYDVKM. The length of the CDR3 is 15 residues. The chain's CDR3 is CASSTSGGYTVELFF. CDR3 nucleotides: TGTGCCAGCAGTACCAGCGGGGGATACACCGTGGAGCTGTTTTTT. Using reference TRBV28 and TRBJ2-2 for the parts outside the CDR3, the full variable domain is DVKVTQSSRYLVKRTGEKVFLECVQDMDHENMFWYRQDPGLGLRLIYFSYDVKMKEKGDIPEGYSVSREKKERFSLILESASTNQTSMYLCASSTSGGYTVELFFGEGSRLTVL.

A note on this clonotype: Compared with germline, one end of the junction differs, possibly owing to a read error. The chain has TRBV4-3 and TRBJ2-1, with 9 bases lining up with TRBD1. This CDR3 contains 20 residues. From germline, CDR1 is LGHNA and CDR2 YSLEER. In DNA form, the CDR3 reads TGCGCCAGCAGCCAAGATCACCTTCCGGGACAGGGTGTGGGGTGGGGTGAGCAGTTGTTC. Encoded protein: CASSQDHLPGQGVGWGEQLF.

With regard to this clonotype: This clone may be a read error of a much larger clone one base away. J is TRBJ1-4 and V is TRBV6-1; D unclear. CDR3 length: 11 amino acids. The V gene lost 1 base and the J gene lost 11 bases, with 5 bases spanning the gap. Germline loops: CDR1 MNHNS, CDR2 SASEGT. CDR3 nucleotides: TGTGCCAGCAGTGAAGTGGTGAAACTGTTTTTT. This sequence encodes CASSEVVKLFF.

A single count supports this clonotype. A read error may produce the germline difference seen at one junction end. The chain links TRBV5-5 to TRBJ2-7; TRBD1 might be the D (5 bases). This CDR3 is 14 amino acids long. From germline, CDR1 is SGHKS and CDR2 YYEKEE (reference sequence). CDR3 sequence (DNA): TGTGTCAGCAGCTTCGGCCCAGGGTCAAACGAGCAGTACTTC. Translating gives CVSSFGPGSNEQYF.

In its sample, this clonotype was seen many times. The CDR3 DNA reads TGTGCCAGCAGCTTAGTACGGGCAGGTCAGCGACGAGATACGCAGTATTTT. Translation gives CASSLVRAGQRRDTQYF. The J gene is TRBJ2-3, the V gene TRBV11-2; the D is unclear. V dropped 1 base and J dropped 5 bases, with 19 bases sitting between them. The CDR3 sequence is 17 residues long. Per the germline V gene, CDR1 is SGHAT and CDR2 is FQNNGV. The full variable domain, in which reference TRBV11-2 and TRBJ2-3 provide the parts outside the CDR3, is EAGVAQSPRYKIIEKRQSVAFWCNPISGHATLYWYQQILGQGPKLLIQFQNNGVVDDSQLPKDRFSAERLKGVDSTLKIQPAKLEDSAVYLCASSLVRAGQRRDTQYFGPGTRLTVL.

The chain is built from TRBV11-2 and TRBJ2-3; no definite D call. This CDR3 spans 13 amino acids. Germline CDR1 is SGHAT and CDR2 is FQNNGV. In nucleotides, the CDR3 is TGTGCGTGCGACCCAGGAGTGAGGGATACGCAGTATTTT. Translating gives CACDPGVRDTQYF.

The V call is TRBV28, the J call TRBJ1-1, with D hard to call. The germline V gene encodes CDR1 MDHEN and CDR2 SYDVKM. The CDR3 is made up of 11 amino acids. V dropped 6 bases and J dropped 5 bases, with 7 bases sitting between them. CDR3 amino acids: CASRVRTEAFF. CDR3 coding DNA: TGTGCCAGCAGGGTGCGGACTGAAGCTTTCTTT. Full variable domain (outside the CDR3, taken from reference TRBV28 and TRBJ1-1): DVKVTQSSRYLVKRTGEKVFLECVQDMDHENMFWYRQDPGLGLRLIYFSYDVKMKEKGDIPEGYSVSREKKERFSLILESASTNQTSMYLCASRVRTEAFFGQGTRLTVV.